The present TCR beta chain was sequenced within a study of T cells in Graves' hyperthyroidism and ophthalmopathy. Study results and limitations: Blood held most thyroid clonotypes expanded above 0.001 frequency. A 13 V-J model separated ophthalmopathy from stable hyperthyroidism.

Note on this clonotype: Its antigen remains unidentified.

The source material, RNA transcripts, was used to amplify TCR beta CDR3 regions. The TCR CDR3 first-round RT-PCR relied on the HTBI primer set. TCRdb called the multiplex PCR reads again in MiXCR, with one record for every CDR3 protein. The data hold 480,000 or so distinct CDR3 sequences, with around 50% observed a single time. Germline lookup yields CDR1 MNHEY and CDR2 SMNVEV (reference sequence). The CDR3 extends over 16 amino acids. Unmatched junction bases numbered 5, after V lost 4 bases and J lost 2 bases. The sequencing sample was made of peripheral blood or thyroid tissue (not recorded which). The rearrangement uses TRBV27 and TRBJ1-5, with TRBD1 matching over 10 bases. The sequence derives from an adult woman with Graves' disease, either hyperthyroidism or ophthalmopathy (not recorded which). In DNA, the CDR3 is TGTGCCAGCAGTTCCCTCGGGACAGGGGGCAATCAGCCCCAGCATTTT. Its translation: CASSSLGTGGNQPQHF.